This T cell receptor beta chain was captured by sequencing in a study of shared clonotypes between healthy human individuals. At the level of the study: Each donor's CD4 naive and CD4 memory cells filled three plates apiece, CD8 naive two, and CD8 memory one.

A word on this clone: The target antigen is unknown.

The CDR3 totals 15 residues. Germline assignment: CDR1 LNHNV and CDR2 YYDKDF (reference sequence). V was pared by 4 bases and J by 4 bases, with 8 bases of the junction left unmatched. Study-wide results and limits: Since donors were few, the genetic and exposure-history diversity represented was limited.

Assay execution took place at the deep level. Some clones are missing from TCRdb's copy, which holds only in-frame ones; the method was immunoSEQ multiplex PCR. This sample has millions of clones, with more than 90% found just once. The sequence came from a young man in good health. The chain is built from TRBV15 and TRBJ1-1, with TRBD1 matching 8 bases. The material sequenced was naive CD4+ T cells sorted from blood. Subset reported: CD45RA+ positively selected. The chain's CDR3 is CATSKQGGRGTEAFF. The CDR3 bases are TGTGCCACCAGCAAACAGGGGGGTAGGGGCACTGAAGCTTTCTTT.